A single sample gave rise to the 31 T cell receptor beta chains below, sequenced in a study of cytomegalovirus exposure and HLA in healthy donors. Both 60 Vbeta primers and 13 Jbeta primers went into the PCR. The table came from immunoSEQ multiplex PCR; TCRdb's copy has only in-frame clones and leaves some out. The sample has 150,000 to 200,000 clones, 80% to 85% seen once. The sequenced material came from PBMCs. Receptors originate from a human donor in good health.

V gene TRBV5-6 combines with J gene TRBJ2-1; 7 bases agree with TRBD1. Germline CDR1 is SGHDT and CDR2 is YYEEEE. V dropped 3 bases and J dropped 8; count of bases not matched to a gene: 5. The CDR3 runs to 13 residues. The CDR3 DNA follows: TGTGCCAGCAGCTCGGGACAGCCCGATGAGCAGTTCTTC. The encoded protein is CASSSGQPDEQFF.

The chain uses TRBV5-1 and TRBJ2-5, with D uncertain. Germline V CDR1 and CDR2: SGHRS, YFSETQ. The CDR3 length is 13 residues. V lost 2 bases and J 2 bases, leaving 7 bases between the germline ends. Here the CDR3 DNA reads TGCGCCAGCAGCTTTAGCTTTCAAGAGACCCAGTACTTC. It translates to CASSFSFQETQYF.

V gene TRBV5-4 combines with J gene TRBJ2-7; 11 bases match TRBD1. This CDR3 has 15 amino acids. Germline V gives CDR1 SGHNT, CDR2 YYREEE (reference sequence). With V trimmed by 2 bases and J by 7 bases, 8 bases remained unmatched. As DNA, the CDR3 is TGTGCCAGCAGCTTAGGACAGGGGGCTACTCGGGAGCAGTACTTC. Its protein product is CASSLGQGATREQYF.

The rearrangement joins TRBV5-1 to TRBJ2-7; D possibly corresponds to TRBD2 (6 bases). Trimming removed 2 bases at V and 2 bases at J, with 8 bases between. The V gene's germline CDR1 is SGHRS and CDR2 YFSETQ. CDR3 size: 13 residues. CDR3 sequence reads: CASSFGGPYEQYF. In nucleotides, the CDR3 is TGCGCCAGCAGCTTCGGGGGACCCTACGAGCAGTACTTC. Full variable domain (missing parts from reference TRBV5-1 and TRBJ2-7): KAGVTQTPRYLIKTRGQQVTLSCSPISGHRSVSWYQQTPGQGLQFLFEYFSETQRNKGNFPGRFSGRQFSNSRSEMNVSTLELGDSALYLCASSFGGPYEQYFGPGTRLTVT.

The chain carries TRBV15 and TRBJ1-2; no clear D gene. This CDR3 contains 14 residues. With 4 bases removed from V and 4 bases from J, the gap between germline ends came to 13 bases. Germline CDR1 is LNHNV and CDR2 is YYDKDF (reference sequence). The CDR3 DNA follows: TGTGCCACCAGCACGAGCGGGGTGGGCTATGGCTACACCTTC. Its translation is CATSTSGVGYGYTF.

The CDR3 nucleotides read TGCGCCAGCAGTGGAAGCGGTGGCTACACCTTC. Residues: CASSGSGGYTF. V usage is TRBV10-1 and J usage is TRBJ1-2; D uncertain. The germline V gene encodes CDR1 WNHNN and CDR2 SYGVQD (reference sequence). V lost 4 bases and J lost 7, with 7 bases in between. The CDR3 extends over 11 amino acids.

CDR3 bases: TGTGCCAGCAGCTTGAGGCAGGGGAGAGATGAAAAACTGTTTTTT. Its translation is CASSLRQGRDEKLFF. V and J are TRBV5-6 and TRBJ1-4, with D possibly being TRBD1 (6 bases). This CDR3 comprises 15 residues. The V end was cut by 1 base, the J end by 6 bases, with 13 bases between. CDR1 SGHDT and CDR2 YYEEEE come from the germline V gene.

The chain has TRBV6-5 and TRBJ2-1, with 8 bases identical to TRBD2. The CDR3 runs to 16 residues. From germline, CDR1 is MNHEY and CDR2 SVGAGI. The J segment lost 0 bases and the V segment lost 0 bases, leaving 1 base of the junction unmatched. DNA for the CDR3: TGTGCCAGCAGTTACTCCGGGACTAGCTCCTACAATGAGCAGTTCTTC. Amino acid sequence: CASSYSGTSSYNEQFF.

This chain joins TRBV13 and TRBJ2-1; the match to TRBD2 covers 12 bases. Germline V gene data show CDR1 as PRHDT and CDR2 as FYEKMQ (reference sequence). V shed 2 bases and J 3 bases; nucleotides not matched to a gene: 17. The CDR3 consists of 21 residues. In DNA, the CDR3 is TGTGCCAGCAGCTTATGGGCGGTGGAGACTAGCGGGGGCCCACTCTACAATGAGCAGTTCTTC. This gives the protein CASSLWAVETSGGPLYNEQFF.

This clone was detected only once. The chain carries TRBV7-2 and TRBJ1-2; D is unresolved. Per the germline V gene, CDR1 is SGHTA and CDR2 is FQGNSA. The CDR3 sequence is 14 residues long. The V and J ends lost 5 bases and 6 bases respectively, with 16 bases between them. The CDR3 region is CASSRPEGAHGYTF. The CDR3 region has the DNA TGTGCCAGCAGCCGCCCGGAAGGAGCCCATGGCTACACCTTC.

The chain carries TRBV15 and TRBJ1-1; D gene unclear. V dropped 2 bases and J dropped 4 bases, with 11 bases sitting between them. Germline V gene data show CDR1 as LNHNV and CDR2 as YYDKDF (reference sequence). This CDR3 spans 14 amino acids. CDR3 nucleotides: TGTGCCACCAGCAGATCCGGGAAGTCCACTGAAGCTTTCTTT. This sequence encodes CATSRSGKSTEAFF. The full variable domain, with the rest looked up from reference TRBV15 and TRBJ1-1, is DAMVIQNPRYQVTQFGKPVTLSCSQTLNHNVMYWYQQKSSQAPKLLFHYYDKDFNNEADTPDNFQSRRPNTSFCFLDIRSPGLGDTAMYLCATSRSGKSTEAFFGQGTRLTVV.

The rearrangement joins TRBV7-9 to TRBJ2-5, with D tentatively TRBD2 (6 bases). CDR1 and CDR2 from the germline V gene are SEHNR and FQNEAQ (reference sequence). Trimming took off 2 bases at V and 0 bases at J, with 13 bases between the two ends. This CDR3 is built from 16 residues. CDR3 in DNA: TGTGCCAGCAGCTTATGGAGGGACGTGTACCAAGAGACCCAGTACTTC. As protein: CASSLWRDVYQETQYF.

In this sample, this clone turned up a few times. V and J are TRBV7-9 and TRBJ1-2; TRBD1 agrees at 9 bases. Germline V gene data show CDR1 as SEHNR and CDR2 as FQNEAQ (reference sequence). Trimming cost V 1 base and J 3 bases; bases outside gene matches: 3. CDR3 length equals 15 residues. CDR3 region: CASSLGQGGDYGYTF. The CDR3 nucleotides are TGTGCCAGCAGCTTAGGACAGGGGGGTGACTATGGCTACACCTTC.

This clone has only one observation. The chain uses TRBV13 and TRBJ2-1; tentative D call: TRBD1 (6 bases). Trimming stripped 2 bases from V and 3 bases from J, with 8 bases between. Germline CDR1 is PRHDT and CDR2 is FYEKMQ (reference sequence). The CDR3 extends over 14 amino acids. In DNA form, the CDR3 reads TGTGCCAGCAGCTTATCGGGACACTACAATGAGCAGTTCTTC. This sequence encodes CASSLSGHYNEQFF.

The J gene is TRBJ1-4, the V gene TRBV9, with D tentatively TRBD1 (6 bases). From germline, CDR1 is SGDLS and CDR2 YYNGEE. The CDR3 consists of 15 residues. V was shortened by 3 bases and J by 8 bases, with 17 bases between the two germline ends. In nucleotides, the CDR3 is TGTGCCAGCAGCGGGGGGCACAGACGTCCAGAAAAACTGTTTTTT. It translates to CASSGGHRRPEKLFF.

V and J are TRBV7-2 and TRBJ2-5, with D possibly TRBD2 on 6 matching bases. V was shortened by 5 bases and J by 5 bases, with 12 bases between the two germline ends. The germline V gene has CDR1 SGHTA and CDR2 FQGNSA. CDR3 length equals 13 residues. The CDR3 nucleotides read TGTGCCAGCAGCCGCACGGGGAGGGAGACCCAGTACTTC. This gives the protein CASSRTGRETQYF.

The chain joins TRBV9 to TRBJ2-3, with TRBD2 identical over 11 bases. Germline V gene lookup returns CDR1 SGDLS and CDR2 YYNGEE. This CDR3 has 16 residues. After removal of 3 bases from V and 0 bases from J, the junction contained 3 bases not matched to a gene. CDR3 in DNA: TGTGCCAGCAGCGGAGCTAGCGGGGGGAGCACAGATACGCAGTATTTT. It is translated as CASSGASGGSTDTQYF.

The CDR3 bases are TGTGCCAGCAGTTTGCGACAGATGAACACTGAAGCTTTCTTT. Protein: CASSLRQMNTEAFF. The chain links TRBV27 to TRBJ1-1, with D perhaps matching TRBD1 (5 bases). CDR1 and CDR2 (germline): MNHEY, SMNVEV (reference sequence). This CDR3 spans 14 amino acids. The V end was cut by 3 bases, the J end by 0 bases, with 8 bases between.

This chain uses TRBV15 with TRBJ2-3; weak D call: TRBD1 (6 bases). CDR1 is LNHNV, CDR2 YYDKDF, per germline (reference sequence). CDR3 size: 15 residues. V was trimmed by 2 bases and J by 2 bases, leaving 11 bases between them. The CDR3 nucleotides are TGTGCCACCAGCAGAAGACAGGTTACCACAGATACGCAGTATTTT. Translation gives CATSRRQVTTDTQYF.

The J gene is TRBJ2-7, the V gene TRBV19; 12 positions match TRBD2. This CDR3 contains 16 residues. The germline CDR1 and CDR2 sequences are LNHDA and SQIVND (reference sequence). The ends lost 5 bases at V and 2 bases at J; junction bases unmatched: 7. The CDR3 region has the DNA TGTGCCAGTAGTTCAGGACTAGCGGGGCTCCCCTACGAGCAGTACTTC. Protein sequence: CASSSGLAGLPYEQYF.

The chain is built from TRBV6-1 and TRBJ1-5; D possibly corresponds to TRBD1 (5 bases). Germline loops: CDR1 MNHNS, CDR2 SASEGT. The V gene lost 10 bases and the J gene lost 4 bases, with 17 bases spanning the gap. This CDR3 has 14 residues. The CDR3 sequence is CATHPGTENQPQHF. In DNA, the CDR3 is TGTGCCACCCATCCCGGGACTGAAAATCAGCCCCAGCATTTT.

CDR3 sequence (DNA): TGTGCCAGCAGCTCCGGGACACAACCCTACGAGCAGTACTTC. This translates into CASSSGTQPYEQYF. The chain is built from TRBV5-4 and TRBJ2-7; D might be TRBD1 (6 bases). V was trimmed by 3 bases and J by 2 bases, leaving 12 bases between them. This CDR3 spans 14 amino acids. Germline V gene lookup returns CDR1 SGHNT and CDR2 YYREEE (reference sequence).

J is TRBJ1-2 and V is TRBV7-2; TRBD1 is a possible D gene (6 bases). The CDR3 is 14 residues long. CDR1 is SGHTA, CDR2 FQGNSA, per germline. V was clipped by 3 bases and J by 6 bases, with 14 bases between them. DNA for the CDR3: TGTGCCAGCAGCTTCGCAGGGGAAGGTGATGGCTACACCTTC. It encodes CASSFAGEGDGYTF.

The chain employs TRBV4-1 and TRBJ1-1; no clear D gene. The CDR3 contains 16 residues. Trimming took 0 bases from V and 1 from J, leaving 12 bases between them. Germline CDR1 and CDR2: MGHRA and YSYEKL. The CDR3 is CASSQDGAGTNTEAFF. The CDR3 bases are TGCGCCAGCAGCCAAGATGGTGCAGGAACGAACACTGAAGCTTTCTTT.

The rearrangement links TRBV2 to TRBJ2-1; D gene ambiguous. The V and J ends lost 0 bases and 9 bases respectively, with 6 bases between them. The CDR3 runs to 12 residues. CDR1 and CDR2 (germline): SNHLY, FYNNEI. The CDR3: CASSEAGGEQFF. In DNA form, the CDR3 reads TGTGCCAGCAGTGAAGCCGGCGGTGAGCAGTTCTTC.

CDR3 amino acids: CASSSLSTYEQYF. The CDR3 coding sequence is TGTGCCAGCTCCTCTTTGTCAACCTACGAGCAGTACTTC. The V and J genes are TRBV7-9 and TRBJ2-5; no clear D gene. The J call may be faulty, since TRBJ2-7 better matches the DNA end. Germline V gives CDR1 SEHNR, CDR2 FQNEAQ (reference sequence). CDR3 length: 13 amino acids.

This clone was detected only a few times. V usage is TRBV18 and J usage is TRBJ2-7; possibly TRBD2 for D (5 bases). The germline V and J ends were trimmed by 3 bases and 2 bases, with 5 bases remaining between them. Germline V gene data show CDR1 as KGHSH and CDR2 as LQKENI. This CDR3 contains 12 residues. The DNA of the CDR3 is TGTGCCAGCTCACCGGAGGCCTACGAGCAGTACTTC. It yields the protein CASSPEAYEQYF. The full variable domain, rest sourced from reference TRBV18 and TRBJ2-7, is NAGVMQNPRHLVRRRGQEARLRCSPMKGHSHVYWYRQLPEEGLKFMVYLQKENIIDESGMPKERFSAEFPKEGPSILRIQQVVRGDSAAYFCASSPEAYEQYFGPGTRLTVT.

The chain recombines TRBV6-4 with TRBJ2-1; 12 bases fit TRBD2. Germline-derived CDR1 and CDR2 are MRHNA and SNTAGT. This CDR3 spans 15 amino acids. The J segment lost 8 bases and the V segment lost 4 bases, leaving 6 bases of the junction unmatched. The DNA for the CDR3 is TGTGCCAGCAGTGTCGCTAGCGGGGGGGGCGATGAGCAGTTCTTC. Amino acid sequence: CASSVASGGGDEQFF.

The rearrangement joins TRBV15 to TRBJ2-5; 10 nucleotides align to TRBD1. Germline V lookup: CDR1 LNHNV, CDR2 YYDKDF (reference sequence). With V trimmed by 5 bases and J by 5 bases, 11 bases remained unmatched. This CDR3 is built from 16 residues. The CDR3 region has the DNA TGTGCCACCAGCGGGGACAGGGGAACTGCTTGGGAGACCCAGTACTTC. Residues: CATSGDRGTAWETQYF.

This clone showed up just once. The chain recombines TRBV6-1 with TRBJ1-2; tentatively, D is TRBD1 (5 bases). V lost 2 bases and J lost 6, with 25 bases in between. Germline V gene data show CDR1 as MNHNS and CDR2 as SASEGT. The CDR3 consists of 18 residues. This CDR3 reads CASSESGKGALPVHGYTF. The CDR3 DNA reads as TGTGCCAGCAGTGAAAGTGGTAAAGGGGCCCTACCGGTGCATGGCTACACCTTC.

V usage is TRBV7-9 and J usage is TRBJ1-1; D unresolved. Germline CDR1 SEHNR, CDR2 FQNEAQ (reference sequence). V lost 5 bases, J lost 4 bases, and 11 bases lay in between. The length of the CDR3 is 13 residues. The CDR3 loop is CASSPLVGTEAFF. CDR3 nucleotides: TGTGCCAGCAGCCCTCTAGTGGGCACTGAAGCTTTCTTT.